The present TCR beta chain was sequenced within a study of OX40 agonist ivuxolimab in advanced cancers. Study-level information: The dose-escalation cohort had hepatocellular carcinoma, melanoma, renal cell or head and neck cancer. Checkpoint inhibitors had been given previously to roughly 40% of patients.

This CDR3 has 15 amino acids. The V gene lost 0 bases and the J gene lost 3 bases, with 10 bases spanning the gap. Germline V CDR1 and CDR2: SGHNT, YYREEE (reference sequence). The table came from immunoSEQ multiplex PCR; TCRdb's copy has only in-frame clones and leaves some out. The sample lists 55,000 to 70,000 clones, under 85% occurring once. The chain carries TRBV5-4 and TRBJ1-5, with D unclear. This TCR was sampled from an adult with an advanced solid tumor such as melanoma, head and neck, liver or kidney cancer. Sequencing used CD4+ or CD8+ T cells sorted from blood, obtained in a trial of the OX40 agonist ivuxolimab. CDR3 in DNA: TGTGCCAGCAGCTTGGCCCCGGGAACCAATCAGCCCCAGCATTTT. It is translated as CASSLAPGTNQPQHF.